The 10 T cell receptor beta chains in this list originate from one sample, sequenced in a study of identical twins. One entry per CDR3 protein results from TCRdb running MiXCR on the 5' RACE reads. The sample lists about 240,000 distinct CDR3 sequences, 7% to 8.5% occurring once. The data also belong to a second study, concerning yellow fever vaccine responses in identical twins.

The sequenced material came from CD8+ T cells sorted from blood. The receptor source for this set is a woman aged 18-30 years in good health.

This clonotype has ten or more counts. CDR3: CASSVYPSGNTGELFF. The CDR3 coding sequence is TGTGCCAGCAGCGTATATCCTAGCGGTAACACCGGGGAGCTGTTTTTT. The rearrangement uses TRBV9 and TRBJ2-2; 7 bases are a match to TRBD2. J lost 2 bases, V lost 1 base, and 5 bases had no gene match. The CDR3 covers 16 residues. Germline V gives CDR1 SGDLS, CDR2 YYNGEE.

This clonotype showed up many times. The chain couples TRBV2 to TRBJ2-1; 9 bases match TRBD2. V dropped 1 base and J dropped 7; count of bases not matched to a gene: 8. The CDR3 consists of 16 residues. The V gene's germline CDR1 is SNHLY and CDR2 FYNNEI. The CDR3: CASSEVGGRALNEQFF. CDR3 sequence (DNA): TGTGCCAGCAGTGAAGTTGGCGGGAGGGCCCTGAATGAGCAGTTCTTC.

At least ten counts were recorded for this clonotype. The rearrangement uses TRBV7-6 and TRBJ2-1; tentatively, D is TRBD2 (5 bases). V lost 3 bases to trimming and J lost 7 bases, with 16 bases between them. The CDR3 is 15 amino acids. Per the germline V gene, CDR1 is SGHVS and CDR2 is FNYEAQ. CDR3 protein: CASSFLASLGNEQFF. The DNA for the CDR3 is TGTGCCAGCAGCTTTTTAGCGTCTCTTGGGAATGAGCAGTTCTTC.

This clonotype was counted between two and nine times. The rearrangement joins TRBV28 to TRBJ2-5; 8 bases fit TRBD2. V dropped 3 bases and J dropped 0; count of bases not matched to a gene: 3. This CDR3 has 15 residues. Germline-derived CDR1 and CDR2 are MDHEN and SYDVKM. The CDR3 loop is CASSFSGANQETQYF. In nucleotides, the CDR3 is TGTGCCAGCAGTTTTAGCGGGGCCAACCAAGAGACCCAGTACTTC.

The sample holds many counts of this clonotype. The gene calls are TRBV2 and TRBJ2-5; a possible D gene is TRBD1 (7 bases). CDR3 size: 15 residues. Per the germline V gene, CDR1 is SNHLY and CDR2 is FYNNEI. V lost 5 bases and J 5 bases, leaving 18 bases between the germline ends. CDR3 in amino acids: CASSTSPTGRETQYF. The CDR3 nucleotides are TGTGCCAGCAGTACCTCACCGACAGGGAGGGAGACCCAGTACTTC.

The chain uses TRBV20-1 and TRBJ2-3, with TRBD2 matching 14 bases. V gave up 2 bases and J gave up 4 bases; unmatched junction bases: 8. The CDR3 is 17 amino acids. The germline V gene has CDR1 DFQATT and CDR2 SNEGSKA (reference sequence). This CDR3 is CSARPPTSGRAADTQYF. The CDR3 DNA follows: TGCAGTGCTAGACCCCCGACTAGCGGGAGGGCCGCAGATACGCAGTATTTT.

This clonotype was recorded at least ten times. An end of the junction does not agree with germline; a read error may underlie this. This chain uses TRBV9 with TRBJ2-7; D may correspond to TRBD1 or TRBD2 (5 bases each). CDR1 and CDR2 from the germline V gene are SGDLS and YYNGEE. The CDR3 totals 11 residues. Here the CDR3 reads CASRSQGAMHF. The CDR3 coding sequence is TGTGCCAGCAGGTCCCAGGGAGCGATGCACTTC.

This clonotype was detected many times. This chain connects TRBV7-9 to TRBJ2-5; 9 bases line up with TRBD2. The germline CDR1 and CDR2 sequences are SEHNR and FQNEAQ (reference sequence). V lost 4 bases to trimming and J lost 1 base; unmatched junction nucleotides: 4. The CDR3 consists of 15 residues. The CDR3 protein is CASSSAGGSQETQYF. CDR3 sequence (DNA): TGTGCCAGCAGCTCAGCGGGGGGCTCCCAAGAGACCCAGTACTTC. Drawing the rest from reference TRBV7-9 and TRBJ2-5, the complete variable domain is DTGVSQNPRHKITKRGQNVTFRCDPISEHNRLYWYRQTLGQGPEFLTYFQNEAQLEKSRLLSDRFSAERPKGSFSTLEIQRTEQGDSAMYLCASSSAGGSQETQYFGPGTRLLVL.

This clonotype was recorded a few times. The J gene is TRBJ2-7, the V gene TRBV29-1, with 8 bases that match TRBD2. This CDR3 region has 15 residues. Germline values: CDR1 SQVTM, CDR2 ANQGSEA. Trimming removed 4 bases from V and 0 bases from J; junction bases left unmatched: 8. CDR3 bases: TGCAGCGTTGTCGAACCCAGCGGGGGCTCCTACGAGCAGTACGTC. Protein sequence: CSVVEPSGGSYEQYV.

The chain carries TRBV25-1 and TRBJ1-1, with D uncertain. V lost 7 bases to trimming and J lost 1 base, with 4 bases between them. Germline loops: CDR1 MGHDK, CDR2 SYGVNS. The CDR3 is made up of 11 amino acids. The CDR3 DNA is TGTGCCAGCACGACGAACACTGAAGCTTTCTTT. This translates into CASTTNTEAFF.